This TCR beta chain emerged from a study of radiation and T cells in renal cell carcinoma. About the study: Nephrectomy followed 15 Gy stereotactic body radiation by 4 weeks.

Trimming cost V 4 bases and J 4 bases, with 9 bases left between them. The CDR3 sequence is 13 residues long. The germline gives CDR1 SGHTA, CDR2 FQGNSA. Stated time point: baseline pretreatment blood. This sample's treatment: 15 Gy SBRT to primary tumor, nephrectomy 4 weeks later. Radiation-treated patients gave blood at baseline, week 2 and week 4. This renal cell carcinoma was of the clear cell type. TCRdb's table, derived via immunoSEQ multiplex PCR, lists solely in-frame clones and lacks some. The sample consists of approximately 150,000 clones, 88% of them appearing once. The sequence derives from a woman between 65 and 79 years old with renal cell carcinoma. The sequencing used blood, collected from a patient whose treatment included radiotherapy and nephrectomy. V gene TRBV7-2 combines with J gene TRBJ2-3; D remains unclear. This chain's CDR3 is CASSYDPPDTQYF. The CDR3, as DNA: TGTGCCAGCAGCTATGACCCCCCAGATACGCAGTATTTT.